This TCR beta chain was documented in a study of blood T cell repertoires in COVID-19. Study information: Specimens from acute and convalescent COVID-19 originated in the United States, Italy and Spain. T cells, B-cell-depleted T cells, or PBMCs provided the cDNA or gDNA that served as material.

TCRdb's table, derived via immunoSEQ multiplex PCR, lists solely in-frame clones and lacks some. The sample contains around 700,000 clones, 85% to 90% of which appear only once. The source is a woman younger than 35 with acute or convalescent COVID-19. The sequenced sample was peripheral blood.

CDR3 region: CASSLVPPGQGANTEAFF. As DNA, the CDR3 is TGCGCCAGCAGCTTGGTCCCCCCCGGACAGGGGGCGAACACTGAAGCTTTCTTT. The V and J genes are TRBV5-1 and TRBJ1-1; TRBD1 aligns across 11 bases. Germline V CDR1 and CDR2: SGHRS, YFSETQ. Trimming took 0 bases from V and 1 from J; bases not matched to a gene: 8. The CDR3 sequence is 18 residues long. The whole variable domain, filled in from reference TRBV5-1 and TRBJ1-1, reads KAGVTQTPRYLIKTRGQQVTLSCSPISGHRSVSWYQQTPGQGLQFLFEYFSETQRNKGNFPGRFSGRQFSNSRSEMNVSTLELGDSALYLCASSLVPPGQGANTEAFFGQGTRLTVV.